Following are 27 T cell receptor beta chains from one sample sequenced in a study of control samples from healthy donors and cancer patients. TCRdb's table, derived via immunoSEQ multiplex PCR, lists solely in-frame clones and lacks some. The data hold around 100,000 clones, with about 90% observed a single time. The material sequenced was blood. The receptors come from a woman aged 45 to 65 in good health.

The chain links TRBV11-2 to TRBJ2-7; perhaps D is TRBD1 or TRBD2 (5 bases each). Trimming took off 0 bases at V and 3 bases at J, with 18 bases between the two ends. Germline V gives CDR1 SGHAT, CDR2 FQNNGV. This CDR3 region has 17 residues. The CDR3 nucleotides are TGTGCCAGCAGCTTAGAGGTAAAAGCCGGGACGGTCTACGAGCAGTACTTC. It specifies CASSLEVKAGTVYEQYF.

The chain uses TRBV6-6 and TRBJ2-4; D possibly corresponds to TRBD2 (6 bases). The V and J ends lost 6 bases and 7 bases respectively, with 10 bases between them. The length of the CDR3 is 12 residues. Germline assignment: CDR1 MNHNY and CDR2 SVGAGI (reference sequence). CDR3: CASSGTGNIQYF. In DNA, the CDR3 is TGTGCCAGCAGCGGGACTGGGAACATTCAGTACTTC.

This clone was seen a single time. The J gene is TRBJ1-6, the V gene TRBV25-1; D possibly corresponds to TRBD1 (5 bases). This CDR3 contains 15 residues. V lost 6 bases, J lost 7 bases, and 16 bases lay in between. Germline assignment: CDR1 MGHDK and CDR2 SYGVNS. The CDR3 sequence: CASRVGGVGNSPLHF. The CDR3 nucleotides read TGTGCCAGCAGAGTCGGGGGGGTCGGGAATTCACCCCTCCACTTT. The whole variable domain, remainder taken from reference TRBV25-1 and TRBJ1-6, is EADIYQTPRYLVIGTGKKITLECSQTMGHDKMYWYQQDPGMELHLIHYSYGVNSTEKGDLSSESTVSRIRTEHFPLTLESARPSHTSQYLCASRVGGVGNSPLHFGNGTRLTVT.

The chain is built from TRBV2 and TRBJ2-1, with 7 bases lining up with TRBD2. The CDR3 extends over 12 amino acids. CDR1 and CDR2 (germline): SNHLY, FYNNEI. J gave up 12 bases and V 7 bases, and 9 bases lay outside the gene matches. CDR3 sequence reads: CASTRDYRGQFF. CDR3 DNA sequence: TGTGCCAGCACCCGGGACTATAGGGGGCAGTTCTTC.

V and J are TRBV5-1 and TRBJ2-3; D remains unclear. Germline V gene lookup returns CDR1 SGHRS and CDR2 YFSETQ. This CDR3 comprises 14 residues. V was trimmed by 7 bases and J by 2 bases, leaving 14 bases between them. The CDR3 reads CASQDSTVTDTQYF. The CDR3 nucleotides are TGCGCCAGCCAAGACTCGACGGTCACAGATACGCAGTATTTT.

This chain connects TRBV27 to TRBJ1-6; no firm D call. Trimming took 5 bases from V and 0 from J, leaving 17 bases between them. Germline CDR1 is MNHEY and CDR2 is SMNVEV (reference sequence). This CDR3 is 18 amino acids long. CDR3 coding DNA: TGTGCCAGCAGTGGCTCGCCTCTCCCCAGCTCCTATAATTCACCCCTCCACTTT. Translated, it gives CASSGSPLPSSYNSPLHF.

Only a few counts were recorded for this clone. J is TRBJ1-1 and V is TRBV9; no clear D gene. V was trimmed by 0 bases and J by 3 bases, leaving 6 bases between them. The CDR3 extends over 13 amino acids. Germline lookup yields CDR1 SGDLS and CDR2 YYNGEE. The DNA of the CDR3 is TGTGCCAGCAGCGTAGTTGGGGACACTGAAGCTTTCTTT. Its protein is CASSVVGDTEAFF.

The chain uses TRBV21-1 and TRBJ2-7; the D call in the table, TRBD2, was not verified against the DNA. TRBV21-1 is a pseudogene segment. There are 12 residues in the CDR3. The CDR3: CASSKREDEQYF. The CDR3 DNA follows: TGTGCCAGCAGCAAAAGGGAGGACGAGCAGTACTTC.

The chain joins TRBV6-1 to TRBJ1-1; D not certain. The CDR3 loop spans 16 amino acids. V was trimmed by 2 bases and J by 2 bases, leaving 15 bases between them. The V gene's germline CDR1 is MNHNS and CDR2 SASEGT. The CDR3 DNA sequence: TGTGCCAGCAGTGAAAGGTATGGAGTGGATAACACTGAAGCTTTCTTT. It is translated as CASSERYGVDNTEAFF.

The chain uses TRBV30 and TRBJ2-3; TRBD2 agrees at 9 bases. V was pared by 5 bases and J by 5 bases, with 5 bases of the junction left unmatched. CDR3 length: 13 residues. From germline, CDR1 is GTSNPN and CDR2 SVGIG (reference sequence). DNA of the CDR3: TGTGCCTGGGTAGCGGGAGAGATAGATACGCAGTATTTT. As protein: CAWVAGEIDTQYF.

To note about this clone: Sequence at one end of the junction differs from germline and may be a read error. The CDR3: CASSGWLLGGYRYTF. The CDR3 nucleotides read TGTGCCAGCAGCGGGTGGCTTTTGGGGGGCTATCGCTACACCTTC. The chain joins TRBV9 to TRBJ1-2, with D possibly TRBD1 on 6 matching bases. Germline V gene lookup returns CDR1 SGDLS and CDR2 YYNGEE. This CDR3 region has 15 residues.

The chain is built from TRBV18 and TRBJ2-7; the match to TRBD2 covers 7 bases. The junction had 6 bases not matched to a gene; V was cut back by 4 bases and J by 6 bases. The CDR3 loop spans 13 amino acids. CDR1 is KGHSH, CDR2 LQKENI, per germline. This chain's CDR3 is CASSLAGEGEQYV. In DNA, the CDR3 is TGTGCCAGCTCACTCGCGGGAGAGGGCGAGCAGTACGTC.

The chain couples TRBV7-6 to TRBJ2-6; D not certain. Per germline, CDR1 SGHVS and CDR2 FNYEAQ. Trimming stripped 3 bases from V and 1 base from J, with 7 bases between. This CDR3 is built from 15 residues. CDR3 protein: CASSFGVSGANVLTF. CDR3 nucleotide sequence: TGTGCCAGCAGCTTTGGCGTATCTGGGGCCAACGTCCTGACTTTC.

V gene TRBV27 combines with J gene TRBJ1-1, with D perhaps matching TRBD1 (5 bases). CDR3 length: 15 residues. Germline CDR1 is MNHEY and CDR2 is SMNVEV (reference sequence). V gave up 3 bases and J gave up 5 bases, with 16 bases separating them. CDR3 DNA sequence: TGTGCCAGCAGTTTCCTGTTTAGCAGGGTAACTGAAGCTTTCTTT. Translating gives CASSFLFSRVTEAFF.

The V call is TRBV5-6, the J call TRBJ2-3; 7 positions agree with TRBD2. Germline CDR1 SGHDT, CDR2 YYEEEE. V shed 4 bases and J 8 bases; nucleotides not matched to a gene: 1. The CDR3 is made up of 11 amino acids. The CDR3 DNA reads TGTGCCAGCAGCCGGGAGGCTACGCAGTATTTT. Translated: CASSREATQYF.

The chain uses TRBV4-2 and TRBJ1-6; 10 positions agree with TRBD1. Germline V lookup: CDR1 LGHNA, CDR2 YNFKEQ. The V and J ends lost 3 bases and 8 bases, in that order; junction bases with no gene match: 7. This CDR3 is 16 amino acids long. Written as DNA, the CDR3 is TGTGCCAGCAGCCAGGGGACAGGGGTTTATCATTCACCCCTCCACTTT. Protein: CASSQGTGVYHSPLHF.

The V call is TRBV21-1, the J call TRBJ1-6; the D segment call TRBD1 is taken from the table without a DNA check. TRBV21-1 is shown as a pseudogene. The CDR3 has 14 residues. CDR3 DNA: TGTGCCAGCAGCCGACGACAGGGCCAATCACCCCTCCACTTT. It is translated as CASSRRQGQSPLHF.

The rearrangement joins TRBV19 to TRBJ2-5, with D perhaps assigned TRBD1 or TRBD2 (5 bases each). CDR3 length equals 16 residues. Germline V CDR1 and CDR2: LNHDA, SQIVND (reference sequence). The V end lost 6 bases, the J end lost 5 bases, and 22 bases lay between the germline ends. In DNA form, the CDR3 reads TGTGCCAGTAGCCTCGCCGGGGCGGGCCGACGGGAGACCCAGTACTTC. Amino acids: CASSLAGAGRRETQYF.

This clone was observed a single time. The chain uses TRBV11-2 and TRBJ1-2; TRBD1 agrees at 9 bases. Germline CDR1 reads SGHAT; CDR2 reads FQNNGV. The J segment lost 4 bases and the V segment lost 5 bases, leaving 2 bases of the junction unmatched. The CDR3 length is 13 residues. CDR3 coding DNA: TGTGCCAGCAGCGCGGACAGGGGCTATGGCTACACCTTC. This encodes CASSADRGYGYTF.

The chain couples TRBV6-4 to TRBJ2-3, with 9 positions matching TRBD2. This CDR3 comprises 15 residues. CDR1 and CDR2 (germline): MRHNA, SNTAGT. V was clipped by 4 bases and J by 1 base; unmatched bases: 3. CDR3 sequence reads: CASSVRGGGTDTQYF. Written as DNA, the CDR3 is TGTGCCAGCAGTGTACGCGGGGGGGGCACAGATACGCAGTATTTT.

This clone was picked up many times. V gene TRBV4-3 combines with J gene TRBJ2-1; D might be TRBD2 (5 bases). This CDR3 comprises 17 residues. Germline assignment: CDR1 LGHNA and CDR2 YSLEER. The V and J ends lost 3 bases and 0 bases respectively, with 15 bases between them. The DNA for the CDR3 is TGCGCCAGCAGCCACCCAGTCGGGGTAAGCTCCTACAATGAGCAGTTCTTC. Its translation is CASSHPVGVSSYNEQFF.

The chain uses TRBV19 and TRBJ1-1; D unresolved. Trimming cost V 7 bases and J 3 bases, with 15 bases left between them. The CDR3 has 14 amino acids. Germline CDR1 is LNHDA and CDR2 is SQIVND (reference sequence). CDR3 region: CASMWGGKYTEAFF. Written as DNA, the CDR3 is TGTGCCAGTATGTGGGGAGGCAAGTACACTGAAGCTTTCTTT. Drawing the rest from reference TRBV19 and TRBJ1-1, the complete variable domain is DGGITQSPKYLFRKEGQNVTLSCEQNLNHDAMYWYRQDPGQGLRLIYYSQIVNDFQKGDIAEGYSVSREKKESFPLTVTSAQKNPTAFYLCASMWGGKYTEAFFGQGTRLTVV.

V and J are TRBV5-1 and TRBJ1-6, with a tentative D call TRBD1 (5 bases). V dropped 1 base and J dropped 6 bases, with 17 bases sitting between them. CDR3 length: 17 amino acids. Germline assignment: CDR1 SGHRS and CDR2 YFSETQ. The CDR3, as DNA: TGCGCCAGCAGCTTGTCTTTAGTCGGCCAGGGTAATTCACCCCTCCACTTT. This gives the protein CASSLSLVGQGNSPLHF.

The gene calls are TRBV7-3 and TRBJ2-2, with 11 bases identical to TRBD1. CDR3 length: 16 amino acids. Germline V gene data show CDR1 as SGHTA and CDR2 as FQGTGA. The trim removed 4 bases at V and 6 bases at J, leaving 7 bases unmatched. Written as DNA, the CDR3 is TGTGCCAGCAGCTGGACAGGGGGCGATCTCTCCGGGGAGCTGTTTTTT. Translation gives CASSWTGGDLSGELFF.

V usage is TRBV10-3 and J usage is TRBJ2-3; D gene ambiguous. The CDR3 consists of 13 residues. V was trimmed by 9 bases and J by 0 bases, leaving 10 bases between them. Germline lookup yields CDR1 ENHRY and CDR2 SYGVKD. This chain's CDR3 is CAIRDSSTDTQYF. Written as DNA, the CDR3 is TGTGCCATTAGAGATTCTAGCACAGATACGCAGTATTTT.

This chain connects TRBV29-1 to TRBJ1-4; D gene uncertain. The CDR3 is 12 residues long. V shed 8 bases and J shed 8 bases, with 15 bases lying between them. CDR1 and CDR2 (germline): SQVTM, ANQGSEA. CDR3 in amino acids: CSFRQRGEKLFF. The CDR3 DNA sequence: TGCAGCTTTCGCCAGCGGGGAGAAAAACTGTTTTTT.

The V call is TRBV29-1, the J call TRBJ2-5; perhaps TRBD2 as D (6 bases). The CDR3 is made up of 14 amino acids. Trimming pared 0 bases from V and 4 bases from J, leaving 12 bases between. Germline lookup yields CDR1 SQVTM and CDR2 ANQGSEA. The CDR3 DNA sequence: TGCAGCGTTGAAGATTGGGGGGTCGCAGAGACCCAGTACTTC. It translates to CSVEDWGVAETQYF.